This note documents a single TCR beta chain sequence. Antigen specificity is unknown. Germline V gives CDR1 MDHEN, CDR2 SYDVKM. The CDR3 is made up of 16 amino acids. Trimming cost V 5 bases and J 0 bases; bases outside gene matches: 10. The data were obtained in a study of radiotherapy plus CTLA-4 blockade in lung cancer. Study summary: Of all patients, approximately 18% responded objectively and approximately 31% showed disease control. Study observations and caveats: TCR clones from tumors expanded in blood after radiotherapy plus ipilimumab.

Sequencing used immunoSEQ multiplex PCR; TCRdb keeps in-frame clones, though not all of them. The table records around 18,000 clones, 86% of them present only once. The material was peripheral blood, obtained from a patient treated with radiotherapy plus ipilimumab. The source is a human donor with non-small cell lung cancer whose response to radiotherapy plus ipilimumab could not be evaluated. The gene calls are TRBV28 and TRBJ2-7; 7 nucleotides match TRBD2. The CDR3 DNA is TGTGCCAGCAGTCGCGGACTCAGCGGGGACTCCTACGAGCAGTACTTC. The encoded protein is CASSRGLSGDSYEQYF.